The 20 T cell receptor beta chains given below trace back to one sample, sequenced in a study of blood T cell repertoires in COVID-19. This table comes from immunoSEQ multiplex PCR, and its TCRdb copy is limited to in-frame clones, with some not included. The sample has about 480,000 clones; 70% to 90% are singletons. The specimen sequenced was PBMCs or T cells enriched from blood (not recorded which). These receptors were obtained from a woman aged 40 to 50 who had recovered from COVID-19.

In its sample, this clone was seen once. J is TRBJ1-2 and V is TRBV7-2; no definite D call. This CDR3 has 17 amino acids. Germline CDR1 and CDR2: SGHTA and FQGNSA. Between the trimmed V and J ends, which lost 2 bases and 3 bases, there was a span of 19 bases. CDR3 nucleotides: TGTGCCAGCAGCTTATGGGTCTCTGGGAGCGGAGACTATGGCTACACCTTC. Translated: CASSLWVSGSGDYGYTF.

This clone came up a few times. V and J are TRBV19 and TRBJ1-5; the match to TRBD1 covers 9 bases. The CDR3 sequence is 15 residues long. Germline CDR1 and CDR2: LNHDA and SQIVND (reference sequence). The V segment lost 4 bases and the J segment 7 bases; nucleotides outside the gene matches: 8. The CDR3 sequence is CASSTQGASFQPQHF. The CDR3 bases are TGTGCCAGTAGTACACAGGGGGCGAGTTTCCAGCCCCAGCATTTT. Based on the CDR3 plus reference TRBV19 and TRBJ1-5, the full variable domain is DGGITQSPKYLFRKEGQNVTLSCEQNLNHDAMYWYRQDPGQGLRLIYYSQIVNDFQKGDIAEGYSVSREKKESFPLTVTSAQKNPTAFYLCASSTQGASFQPQHFGDGTRLSIL.

This chain joins TRBV5-1 and TRBJ2-2, with a possible D match to TRBD1 (5 bases). Germline CDR1 reads SGHRS; CDR2 reads YFSETQ. This CDR3 region has 14 residues. The V end lost 5 bases, the J end lost 2 bases, and 10 bases lay between the germline ends. The CDR3 here is CASSETGNTGELFF. CDR3 DNA: TGCGCCAGCAGTGAAACAGGAAACACCGGGGAGCTGTTTTTT.

The chain combines TRBV28 with TRBJ1-1; no clear D. Per germline, CDR1 MDHEN and CDR2 SYDVKM. This CDR3 is built from 14 residues. Trimming left V 6 bases short and J 0 bases short, with 11 bases between. CDR3 nucleotide sequence: TGTGCCAGCAGCCTGATCCACATGAACACTGAAGCTTTCTTT. This sequence encodes CASSLIHMNTEAFF.

The V and J genes are TRBV9 and TRBJ2-1; tentatively, D is TRBD1 (5 bases). The CDR3 is 16 amino acids. V was cut by 0 bases and J by 1 base, with 11 bases left in between. The V gene's germline CDR1 is SGDLS and CDR2 YYNGEE. The CDR3 reads CASSVGGRVSYNEQFF. CDR3 nucleotide sequence: TGTGCCAGCAGCGTAGGAGGCAGGGTTTCCTACAATGAGCAGTTCTTC.

This clone appeared a few times. The chain employs TRBV18 and TRBJ1-1, with D perhaps TRBD1 (6 bases). The CDR3 sequence is 13 residues long. From germline, CDR1 is KGHSH and CDR2 LQKENI. Trimming shortened V by 10 bases and J by 0 bases, and 12 bases separated the two germline ends. CDR3 sequence (DNA): TGTGCCACCTCGGACAGCGTGAACACTGAAGCTTTCTTT. Amino acid sequence: CATSDSVNTEAFF.

The rearrangement joins TRBV5-4 to TRBJ2-2; 9 bases match TRBD1. J lost 1 base, V lost 4 bases, and 5 bases had no gene match. Germline V CDR1 and CDR2: SGHNT, YYREEE (reference sequence). CDR3 length equals 16 residues. CDR3 in amino acids: CASSPTGGKNTGELFF. CDR3 DNA: TGTGCCAGCAGCCCGACAGGGGGTAAGAACACCGGGGAGCTGTTTTTT. The variable domain in full, completed from reference TRBV5-4 and TRBJ2-2, reads ETGVTQSPTHLIKTRGQQVTLRCSSQSGHNTVSWYQQALGQGPQFIFQYYREEENGRGNFPPRFSGLQFPNYSSELNVNALELDDSALYLCASSPTGGKNTGELFFGEGSRLTVL.

The V call is TRBV13, the J call TRBJ2-1, with unresolved D. V lost 3 bases, J lost 6 bases, and 3 bases lay in between. CDR1 PRHDT and CDR2 FYEKMQ come from the germline V gene (reference sequence). CDR3 size: 11 residues. The CDR3 region is CASSFRNEQFF. The CDR3 region has the DNA TGTGCCAGCAGCTTTCGCAATGAGCAGTTCTTC.

This rearrangement joins TRBV6-2 or TRBV6-3 to TRBJ1-2; D remains ambiguous. Trimming cost V 0 bases and J 6 bases, with 17 bases left between them. Germline V gives CDR1 MNHEY, CDR2 SVGEGT. The CDR3 totals 16 residues. The DNA of the CDR3 is TGTGCCAGCAGTTACTCAGGCACTCTACAAGGAGATGGCTACACCTTC. Its translation: CASSYSGTLQGDGYTF.

This clone was seen more than once but under ten times. The CDR3 region is CATSRAPGQGQETQYF. CDR3 sequence (DNA): TGTGCCACCAGCAGAGCGCCGGGACAAGGCCAAGAGACCCAGTACTTC. This chain links TRBV15 with TRBJ2-5; D is possibly TRBD1 (6 bases). CDR1 and CDR2 (germline): LNHNV, YYDKDF (reference sequence). The length of the CDR3 is 16 residues. With 1 base removed from V and 1 base from J, the gap between germline ends came to 13 bases.

The chain is built from TRBV3-1 (or the pseudogene TRBV3-2) and TRBJ2-2, with TRBD2 identical over 12 bases. CDR3 length equals 16 residues. Germline CDR1 is LGHDT and CDR2 is YNNKEL (reference sequence). The V and J ends lost 2 bases and 6 bases, in that order; junction bases with no gene match: 4. CDR3 DNA: TGTGCCAGCAGCCAAACCCTAGCGGGAGGGCCCGGGGAGCTGTTTTTT. This sequence encodes CASSQTLAGGPGELFF.

The rearrangement uses TRBV4-1 and TRBJ2-6; no reliable D call. This CDR3 is built from 17 residues. The V end was cut by 0 bases, the J end by 4 bases, with 13 bases between. Germline V gives CDR1 MGHRA, CDR2 YSYEKL. CDR3 sequence: CASSQDSSLWGANVLTF. For the CDR3, the DNA is TGCGCCAGCAGCCAAGATAGCAGCCTGTGGGGGGCCAACGTCCTGACTTTC.

The V gene is TRBV18, the J gene TRBJ1-1; the match to TRBD1 covers 7 bases. Trimming took 1 base from V and 5 from J; bases not matched to a gene: 7. The CDR3 length is 15 residues. CDR1 is KGHSH, CDR2 LQKENI, per germline. CDR3 sequence (DNA): TGTGCCAGCTCACCACAGCAAGGGGGCGCAACTGAAGCTTTCTTT. This gives the protein CASSPQQGGATEAFF.

This chain links TRBV27 with TRBJ2-7, with 10 positions matching TRBD1. V lost 6 bases to trimming and J lost 0 bases; unmatched junction nucleotides: 2. The V gene's germline CDR1 is MNHEY and CDR2 SMNVEV (reference sequence). This CDR3 comprises 14 residues. The CDR3 protein is CASSGTGASYEQYF. In nucleotides, the CDR3 is TGTGCCAGCAGCGGGACAGGGGCCTCCTACGAGCAGTACTTC.

This rearrangement joins TRBV6-6 to TRBJ2-1; TRBD2 matches 8 bases. The V segment lost 2 bases and the J segment 6 bases; nucleotides outside the gene matches: 6. CDR1 and CDR2 from the germline V gene are MNHNY and SVGAGI (reference sequence). This CDR3 is 15 amino acids long. The CDR3 DNA sequence: TGTGCCAGCAGTTACGGAGCGGGAGAGGGCAATGAGCAGTTCTTC. This codes for CASSYGAGEGNEQFF.

This clone was seen only once. The chain is built from TRBV7-9 and TRBJ1-1; TRBD1 might be the D (6 bases). Germline V gives CDR1 SEHNR, CDR2 FQNEAQ (reference sequence). The CDR3 totals 15 residues. V lost 1 base and J 0 bases, leaving 9 bases between the germline ends. The DNA for the CDR3 is TGTGCCAGCAGCTTAGGTAGGGGGATGAACACTGAAGCTTTCTTT. It yields the protein CASSLGRGMNTEAFF.

The V call is TRBV15, the J call TRBJ1-4, with D uncertain. Trimming cost V 9 bases and J 3 bases, with 14 bases left between them. There are 14 residues in the CDR3. Germline V gene lookup returns CDR1 LNHNV and CDR2 YYDKDF (reference sequence). The CDR3 DNA reads as TGTGCCACTTCCCCCCGGGTGGCTAATGAAAAACTGTTTTTT. It codes for CATSPRVANEKLFF.

The CDR3 sequence: CASSLRGGHLYEQYF. CDR3 sequence (DNA): TGTGCCAGCAGCCTGAGGGGGGGACACCTCTACGAGCAGTACTTC. The chain is built from TRBV9 and TRBJ2-7; a possible D gene is TRBD2 (7 bases). This CDR3 comprises 15 residues. Trimming cost V 4 bases and J 3 bases, with 17 bases left between them. Germline values: CDR1 SGDLS, CDR2 YYNGEE.

The chain couples TRBV12-2 to TRBJ2-7; the table's TRBD1 call for D was not verified on the DNA. TRBV12-2 is a recognized pseudogene. CDR3 length: 14 amino acids. Here the CDR3 reads CASRLVLGTYEQYF. CDR3 DNA sequence: TGTGCAAGTCGCTTAGTGCTGGGCACCTACGAGCAGTACTTC.

The rearrangement links TRBV9 to TRBJ2-3; a possible D gene is TRBD1 (5 bases). The CDR3 consists of 15 residues. Per germline, CDR1 SGDLS and CDR2 YYNGEE. Trimming removed 0 bases from V and 4 bases from J, with 12 bases in between. CDR3 in DNA: TGTGCCAGCAGCGTAGGGGTTGTGGGGCCAGATACGCAGTATTTT. Protein: CASSVGVVGPDTQYF.